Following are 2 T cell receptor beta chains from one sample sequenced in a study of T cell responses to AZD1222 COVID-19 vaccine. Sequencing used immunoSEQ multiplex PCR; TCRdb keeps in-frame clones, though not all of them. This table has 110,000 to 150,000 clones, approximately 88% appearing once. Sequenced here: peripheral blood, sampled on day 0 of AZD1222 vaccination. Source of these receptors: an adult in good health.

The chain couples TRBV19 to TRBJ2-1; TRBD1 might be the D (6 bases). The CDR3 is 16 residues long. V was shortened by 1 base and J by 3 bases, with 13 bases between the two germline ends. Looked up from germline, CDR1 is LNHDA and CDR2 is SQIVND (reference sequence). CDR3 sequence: CASSIGTANIYNEQFF. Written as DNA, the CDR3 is TGTGCCAGTAGTATAGGGACAGCGAACATCTACAATGAGCAGTTCTTC.

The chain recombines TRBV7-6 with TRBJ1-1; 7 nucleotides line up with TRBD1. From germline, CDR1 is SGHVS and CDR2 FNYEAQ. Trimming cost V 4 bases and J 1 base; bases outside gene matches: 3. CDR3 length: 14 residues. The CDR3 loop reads CASSSGQSNTEAFF. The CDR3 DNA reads TGTGCCAGCAGCTCGGGACAGTCGAACACTGAAGCTTTCTTT.